One sample yielded the 18 T cell receptor beta chains listed below, sequenced in a study of T cells in Graves' hyperthyroidism and ophthalmopathy. The TCR beta CDR3 regions underwent amplification using RNA transcripts as the source. Carried out on the TCR CDR3, a first-round RT-PCR used the HTBI primer set. Each CDR3 protein gets one entry after TCRdb re-called the multiplex PCR reads with MiXCR. The repertoire holds nearly 250,000 distinct CDR3 sequences, around 17% seen once, with 28% in the top ten. Source material: blood. These receptors all come from a woman under 30 with Graves' ophthalmopathy.

Many counts were recorded for this clonotype. The chain uses TRBV4-2 and TRBJ2-5, with 10 bases fitting TRBD1. J gave up 4 bases and V 0 bases, and 5 bases lay outside the gene matches. This CDR3 has 16 residues. The germline V gene has CDR1 LGHNA and CDR2 YNFKEQ. CDR3 DNA sequence: TGTGCCAGCAGCCAAGACACCGGACAGGGGGGAGAGACCCAGTACTTC. Its translation: CASSQDTGQGGETQYF.

The CDR3 region has the DNA TGTGCCAGCAGTTTCGGGGGAATAGTAGACCACGAGCAGTACTTC. The encoded protein is CASSFGGIVDHEQYF. The chain joins TRBV28 to TRBJ2-7; the D gene is possibly TRBD2 (6 bases). The germline CDR1 and CDR2 sequences are MDHEN and SYDVKM. The CDR3 contains 15 residues. V shed 3 bases and J shed 5 bases, with 17 bases lying between them.

This clonotype was counted ten times or more. This rearrangement joins TRBV3-1 to TRBJ2-5; 8 positions agree with TRBD2. This CDR3 is built from 16 residues. Germline CDR1 and CDR2: LGHDT and YNNKEL (reference sequence). Trimming cost V 1 base and J 12 bases; bases outside gene matches: 16. The CDR3 DNA sequence: TGTGCCAGCAGCCAAGGTGCGGGGGGTTGGGGGACCCTGGAGTACTTC. This translates into CASSQGAGGWGTLEYF.

The V call is TRBV3-1, the J call TRBJ1-1; unclear D gene. The CDR3 contains 12 residues. Germline CDR1 is LGHDT and CDR2 is YNNKEL (reference sequence). Trimming took off 1 base at V and 7 bases at J, with 7 bases between the two ends. CDR3 residues: CASSQGGDEAFF. For the CDR3, the DNA is TGTGCCAGCAGCCAAGGGGGTGATGAAGCTTTCTTT.

This clonotype occurred many times. The rearrangement joins TRBV15 to TRBJ1-1; D not resolved. The CDR3 has 11 residues. Trimming removed 6 bases at V and 8 bases at J, with 10 bases between. Germline CDR1 reads LNHNV; CDR2 reads YYDKDF (reference sequence). For the CDR3, the DNA is TGTGCCACCAGGAGGGAGGCAGAAGCTTTCTTT. Its translation: CATRREAEAFF.

The sample holds many counts of this clonotype. This chain connects TRBV7-8 to TRBJ2-3; D gene ambiguous. Trimming pared 5 bases from V and 2 bases from J, leaving 14 bases between. This CDR3 is 15 amino acids long. Germline V CDR1 and CDR2: SGHVS, FQNEAQ. The CDR3 protein is CASSPRSSDTDTQYF. CDR3 nucleotide sequence: TGTGCCAGCAGCCCAAGAAGTTCGGACACAGATACGCAGTATTTT.

This clonotype was seen repeatedly, ten times or more. The chain joins TRBV18 to TRBJ2-3, with TRBD1 matching 7 bases. The V gene end was trimmed by 1 base and the J gene end by 3 bases; junction bases not matched to a gene: 4. CDR1 and CDR2 from the germline V gene are KGHSH and LQKENI. CDR3 size: 15 residues. This CDR3 reads CASSPREGATDTQYF. The CDR3 coding sequence is TGTGCCAGCTCACCACGAGAGGGGGCGACAGATACGCAGTATTTT.

This clonotype was seen ten or more times. The chain uses TRBV2 and TRBJ1-1; D unresolved. Germline assignment: CDR1 SNHLY and CDR2 FYNNEI. V was pared by 6 bases and J by 1 base, with 3 bases between. The length of the CDR3 is 11 residues. The CDR3 region is CASRENTEAFF. Here the CDR3 DNA reads TGTGCCAGCAGGGAGAACACTGAAGCTTTCTTT.

The chain couples TRBV19 to TRBJ2-3; tentatively, D is TRBD2 (7 bases). The V and J ends lost 0 bases and 6 bases respectively, with 13 bases between them. Germline CDR1 and CDR2: LNHDA and SQIVND (reference sequence). CDR3 length: 15 residues. The CDR3 nucleotides are TGTGCCAGTAGTATAGACCGGGGGGCAAGGGATACGCAGTATTTT. This encodes CASSIDRGARDTQYF.

This clonotype showed up many times. The rearrangement joins TRBV6-1 to TRBJ2-1; the D is unclear. The CDR3 covers 11 residues. Trimming removed 3 bases at V and 10 bases at J, with 7 bases between. Germline loops: CDR1 MNHNS, CDR2 SASEGT. The CDR3 nucleotides read TGTGCCAGCAGTGATTGGGGAGAGCAGTTCTTC. Translation: CASSDWGEQFF.

Worth noting for this clonotype: A junction end diverges from the germline sequence, so it may reflect a read error. This chain joins TRBV20-1 and TRBJ1-2, with 10 bases aligning to TRBD1. The CDR3 has 14 amino acids. Germline V gives CDR1 DFQATT, CDR2 SNEGSKA (reference sequence). CDR3 sequence reads: CSASPGQGTYGYTF. Written as DNA, the CDR3 is TGCAGCGCTAGCCCGGGACAGGGGACTTATGGCTACACCTTC.

This clonotype was seen repeatedly, ten times or more. The rearrangement uses TRBV7-9 and TRBJ2-1; 12 nucleotides align to TRBD2. The ends lost 3 bases at V and 6 bases at J; junction bases unmatched: 9. Germline assignment: CDR1 SEHNR and CDR2 FQNEAQ (reference sequence). This CDR3 has 17 residues. This CDR3 reads CASSFPSGGEVGNEQFF. In DNA, the CDR3 is TGTGCCAGCAGCTTCCCTAGCGGGGGGGAAGTCGGCAATGAGCAGTTCTTC.

This clonotype appeared many times. This chain connects TRBV6-1 to TRBJ1-1; a possible D gene is TRBD1 (5 bases). CDR1 and CDR2 (germline): MNHNS, SASEGT. The CDR3 has 16 amino acids. Trimming cost V 5 bases and J 5 bases, with 21 bases left between them. The chain's CDR3 is CASSTYRFHKRTEAFF. Written as DNA, the CDR3 is TGTGCCAGCAGTACTTACAGGTTTCATAAACGAACTGAAGCTTTCTTT.

This clonotype has ten or more counts. J is TRBJ2-7 and V is TRBV27, with a weak D call TRBD2 (6 bases). The ends were cut back, 5 bases at V and 4 bases at J, with 21 bases in the middle. CDR3 length: 16 amino acids. The germline V gene encodes CDR1 MNHEY and CDR2 SMNVEV (reference sequence). CDR3 sequence reads: CASSPTSSERSYEQYF. CDR3 nucleotide sequence: TGTGCCAGCAGTCCAACCTCTAGCGAGAGGTCGTACGAGCAGTACTTC.

The gene calls are TRBV29-1 and TRBJ2-1; 14 nucleotides line up with TRBD2. V shed 6 bases and J 9 bases; nucleotides not matched to a gene: 19. CDR3 length: 18 residues. The germline gives CDR1 SQVTM, CDR2 ANQGSEA. CDR3 loop: CSVSYPGTSGSGRGEQFF. CDR3 coding DNA: TGCAGCGTCTCCTACCCCGGGACTAGCGGGAGCGGGCGTGGTGAGCAGTTCTTC.

This clonotype was seen ten or more times. V usage is TRBV4-1 and J usage is TRBJ2-1, with 7 nucleotides matching TRBD2. This CDR3 comprises 16 residues. Germline V gene sequence: CDR1 MGHRA, CDR2 YSYEKL. With V trimmed by 0 bases and J by 2 bases, 4 bases remained unmatched. The CDR3 loop reads CASSQEASGAYNEQFF. The CDR3 DNA follows: TGCGCCAGCAGCCAAGAGGCTAGCGGCGCCTACAATGAGCAGTTCTTC.

Comment on this clonotype: Given a much more abundant clone one base away, this may be a read error. The genes are TRBV24-1 and TRBJ2-3, with D unclear. Germline V CDR1 and CDR2: KGHDR, SFDVKD. CDR3 length equals 16 residues. Trimming removed 0 bases from V and 2 bases from J, with 11 bases in between. The CDR3 DNA sequence: TGTGCCACCAGTGATTTGGACGGGTCCCTCACAGATACGCAGTATTTT. This sequence encodes CATSDLDGSLTDTQYF.

This clonotype was seen ten or more times. V and J are TRBV10-3 and TRBJ1-5, with unresolved D. CDR3 size: 13 residues. With 7 bases removed from V and 1 base from J, the gap between germline ends came to 8 bases. CDR1 and CDR2 (germline): ENHRY, SYGVKD. CDR3: CAITASSNQPQHF. The CDR3 nucleotides read TGTGCCATCACGGCCAGCAGCAATCAGCCCCAGCATTTT.